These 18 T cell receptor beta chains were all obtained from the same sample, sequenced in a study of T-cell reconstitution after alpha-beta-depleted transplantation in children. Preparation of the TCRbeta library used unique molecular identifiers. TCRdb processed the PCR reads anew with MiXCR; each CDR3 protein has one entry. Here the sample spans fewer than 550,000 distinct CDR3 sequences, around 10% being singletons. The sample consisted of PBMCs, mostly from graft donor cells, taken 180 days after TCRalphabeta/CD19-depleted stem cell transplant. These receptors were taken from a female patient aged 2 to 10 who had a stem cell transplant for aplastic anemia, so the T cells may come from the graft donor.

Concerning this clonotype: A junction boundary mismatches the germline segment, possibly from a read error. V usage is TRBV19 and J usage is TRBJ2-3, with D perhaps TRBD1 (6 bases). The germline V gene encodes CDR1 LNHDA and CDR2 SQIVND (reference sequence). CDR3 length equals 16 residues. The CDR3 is CASREEGGYWTDRQYF. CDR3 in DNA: TGTGCCAGTAGGGAGGAAGGGGGATATTGGACAGATAGGCAGTATTTT. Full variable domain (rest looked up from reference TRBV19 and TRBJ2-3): DGGITQSPKYLFRKEGQNVTLSCEQNLNHDAMYWYRQDPGQGLRLIYYSQIVNDFQKGDIAEGYSVSREKKESFPLTVTSAQKNPTAFYLCASREEGGYWTDRQYFGPGTRLTVL.

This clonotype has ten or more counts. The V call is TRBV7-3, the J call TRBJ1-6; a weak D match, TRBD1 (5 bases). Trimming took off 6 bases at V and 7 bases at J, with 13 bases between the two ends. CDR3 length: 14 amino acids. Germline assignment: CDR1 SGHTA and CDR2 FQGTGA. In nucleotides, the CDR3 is TGTGCCAGCAGTCCGGGACGGGAGAATTCACCCCTCCACTTT. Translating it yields CASSPGRENSPLHF.

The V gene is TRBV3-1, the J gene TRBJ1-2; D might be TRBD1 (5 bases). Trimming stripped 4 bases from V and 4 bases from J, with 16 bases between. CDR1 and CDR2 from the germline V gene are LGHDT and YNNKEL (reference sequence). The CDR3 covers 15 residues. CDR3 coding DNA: TGTGCCAGCAGCCCCCTACATCAGGGCGGCTATGGCTACACCTTC. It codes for CASSPLHQGGYGYTF.

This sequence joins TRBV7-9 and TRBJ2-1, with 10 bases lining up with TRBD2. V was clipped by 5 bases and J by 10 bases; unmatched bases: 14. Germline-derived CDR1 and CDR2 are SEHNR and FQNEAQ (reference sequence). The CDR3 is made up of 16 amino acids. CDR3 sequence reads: CASSPRTSGLVGEQFF. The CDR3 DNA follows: TGTGCCAGCAGCCCAAGGACTAGCGGCCTGGTAGGGGAGCAGTTCTTC.

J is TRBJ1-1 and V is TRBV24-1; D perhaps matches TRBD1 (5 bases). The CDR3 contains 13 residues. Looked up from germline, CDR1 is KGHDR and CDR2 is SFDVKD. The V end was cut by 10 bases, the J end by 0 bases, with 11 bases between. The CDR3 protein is CATQDNLNTEAFF. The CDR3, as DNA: TGTGCCACTCAGGACAACTTGAACACTGAAGCTTTCTTT.

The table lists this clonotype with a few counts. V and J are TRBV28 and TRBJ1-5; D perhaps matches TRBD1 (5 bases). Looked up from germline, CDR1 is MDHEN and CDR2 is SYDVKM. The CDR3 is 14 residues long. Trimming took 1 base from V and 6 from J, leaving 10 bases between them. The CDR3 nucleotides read TGTGCCAGCAGTTTATTGGGGCTCGTTCAGCCCCAGCATTTT. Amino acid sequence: CASSLLGLVQPQHF.

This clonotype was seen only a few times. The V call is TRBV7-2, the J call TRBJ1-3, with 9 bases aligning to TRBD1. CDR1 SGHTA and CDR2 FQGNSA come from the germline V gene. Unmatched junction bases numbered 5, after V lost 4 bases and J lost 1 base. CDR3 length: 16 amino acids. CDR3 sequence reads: CASSSDRGFSGNTIYF. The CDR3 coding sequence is TGTGCCAGCAGCTCGGACAGGGGTTTTTCTGGAAACACCATATATTTT.

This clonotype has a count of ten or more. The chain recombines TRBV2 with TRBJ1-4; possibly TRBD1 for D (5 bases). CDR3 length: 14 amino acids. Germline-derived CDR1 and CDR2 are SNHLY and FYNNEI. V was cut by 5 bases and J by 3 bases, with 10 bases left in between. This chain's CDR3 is CASSHRTSNEKLFF. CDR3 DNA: TGTGCCAGCAGTCACAGGACCTCTAATGAAAAACTGTTTTTT.

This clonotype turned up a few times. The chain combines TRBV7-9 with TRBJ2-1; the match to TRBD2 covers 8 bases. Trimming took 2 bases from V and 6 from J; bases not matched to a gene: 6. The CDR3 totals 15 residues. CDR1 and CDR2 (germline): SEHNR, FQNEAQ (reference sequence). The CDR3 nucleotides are TGTGCCAGCAGCTTACGGGCGGGAGGCATCAATGAGCAGTTCTTC. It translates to CASSLRAGGINEQFF.

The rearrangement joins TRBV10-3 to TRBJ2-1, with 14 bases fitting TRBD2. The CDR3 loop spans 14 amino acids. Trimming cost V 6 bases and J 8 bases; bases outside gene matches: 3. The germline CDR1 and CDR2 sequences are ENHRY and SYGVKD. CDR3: CAIRPGLAGDEQFF. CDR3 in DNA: TGTGCCATCAGACCGGGACTAGCGGGGGATGAGCAGTTCTTC.

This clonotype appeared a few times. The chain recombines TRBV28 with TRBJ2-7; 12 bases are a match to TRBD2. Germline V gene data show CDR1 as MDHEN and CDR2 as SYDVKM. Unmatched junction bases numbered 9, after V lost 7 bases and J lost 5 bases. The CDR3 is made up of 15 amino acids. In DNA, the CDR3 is TGTGCCAGCACCTCCCTAGCGGGAGGGATCAACGAGCAGTACTTC. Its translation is CASTSLAGGINEQYF. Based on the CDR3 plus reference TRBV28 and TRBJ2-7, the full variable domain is DVKVTQSSRYLVKRTGEKVFLECVQDMDHENMFWYRQDPGLGLRLIYFSYDVKMKEKGDIPEGYSVSREKKERFSLILESASTNQTSMYLCASTSLAGGINEQYFGPGTRLTVT.

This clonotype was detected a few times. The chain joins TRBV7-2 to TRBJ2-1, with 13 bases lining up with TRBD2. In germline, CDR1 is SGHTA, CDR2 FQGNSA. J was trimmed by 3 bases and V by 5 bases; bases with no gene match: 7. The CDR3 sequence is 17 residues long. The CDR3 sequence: CASSPRTSGSNYNEQFF. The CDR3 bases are TGTGCCAGCAGCCCGCGGACTAGCGGGAGTAACTACAATGAGCAGTTCTTC.

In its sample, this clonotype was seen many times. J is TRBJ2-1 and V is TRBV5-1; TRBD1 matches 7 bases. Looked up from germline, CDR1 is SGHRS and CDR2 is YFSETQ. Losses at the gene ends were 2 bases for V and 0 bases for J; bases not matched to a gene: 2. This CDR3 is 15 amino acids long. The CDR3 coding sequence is TGCGCCAGCAGCTTTGAGGGGGCCTCCTACAATGAGCAGTTCTTC. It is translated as CASSFEGASYNEQFF.

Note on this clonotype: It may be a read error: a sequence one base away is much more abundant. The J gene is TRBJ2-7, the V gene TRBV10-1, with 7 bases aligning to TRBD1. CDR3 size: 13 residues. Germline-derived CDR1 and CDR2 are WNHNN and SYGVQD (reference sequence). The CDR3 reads CPSSETGSYEQYV. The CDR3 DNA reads TGCCCCAGCAGTGAGACAGGGTCCTACGAGCAGTACGTC.

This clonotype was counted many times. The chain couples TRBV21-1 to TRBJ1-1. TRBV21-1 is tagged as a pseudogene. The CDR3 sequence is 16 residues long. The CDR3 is CASSKGSVGMNTEAFF. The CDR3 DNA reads TGTGCCAGCAGCAAAGGATCGGTGGGGATGAACACTGAAGCTTTCTTT.

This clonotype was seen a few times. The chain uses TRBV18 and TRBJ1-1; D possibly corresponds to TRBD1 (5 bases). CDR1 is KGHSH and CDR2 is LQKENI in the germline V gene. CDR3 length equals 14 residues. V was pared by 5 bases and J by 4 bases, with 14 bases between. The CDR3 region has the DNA TGTGCCAGCTCATCCGGACCAGGGAGCACTGAAGCTTTCTTT. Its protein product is CASSSGPGSTEAFF.

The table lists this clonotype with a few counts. For the CDR3, the DNA is TGTGCCAGCAGCTTAAGGCGGGACTTCTCCTACGAGCAGTACTTC. This encodes CASSLRRDFSYEQYF. The chain links TRBV7-9 to TRBJ2-7; a weak D match, TRBD2 (6 bases). Between the trimmed V and J ends, which lost 2 bases and 0 bases, there was a span of 11 bases. The CDR3 loop spans 15 amino acids. CDR1 and CDR2 from the germline V gene are SEHNR and FQNEAQ (reference sequence).

CDR3 DNA sequence: TGTGCCAGCAGTAGTGGTTGGGGGGAGGCTGGTGATGAGCAGTTCTTC. Its translation: CASSSGWGEAGDEQFF. The genes are TRBV21-1 and TRBJ2-1; the table's D gene call, TRBD2, was not cross checked with the DNA. TRBV21-1 is reported as a pseudogene. This CDR3 spans 16 amino acids.